This entry describes one TCR beta chain. The sample belongs to a study of blood T cell repertoires in COVID-19. The CDR3 has 16 amino acids. Germline lookup yields CDR1 SGDLS and CDR2 YYNGEE. V lost 4 bases and J 0 bases, leaving 14 bases between the germline ends. Original methodology: Using reference gene primer amplification, nucleated cell counts were estimated. Method: immunoSEQ multiplex PCR; TCRdb's copy keeps in-frame clones and lacks some. V and J calls and clone size are copied from that table; D and trimming were computed from the DNA. The sample yields 57,000 or so clones, roughly 80% seen once.

V is TRBV9 and J is TRBJ1-3; no clear D gene. Sequences were obtained from peripheral blood. This clonotype originated in a man between 65 and 80 years old with acute or convalescent COVID-19. The CDR3 protein is CASSRLGRSSGNTIYF. The CDR3 region has the DNA TGTGCCAGCAGCCGACTAGGGCGGAGCTCTGGAAACACCATATATTTT.